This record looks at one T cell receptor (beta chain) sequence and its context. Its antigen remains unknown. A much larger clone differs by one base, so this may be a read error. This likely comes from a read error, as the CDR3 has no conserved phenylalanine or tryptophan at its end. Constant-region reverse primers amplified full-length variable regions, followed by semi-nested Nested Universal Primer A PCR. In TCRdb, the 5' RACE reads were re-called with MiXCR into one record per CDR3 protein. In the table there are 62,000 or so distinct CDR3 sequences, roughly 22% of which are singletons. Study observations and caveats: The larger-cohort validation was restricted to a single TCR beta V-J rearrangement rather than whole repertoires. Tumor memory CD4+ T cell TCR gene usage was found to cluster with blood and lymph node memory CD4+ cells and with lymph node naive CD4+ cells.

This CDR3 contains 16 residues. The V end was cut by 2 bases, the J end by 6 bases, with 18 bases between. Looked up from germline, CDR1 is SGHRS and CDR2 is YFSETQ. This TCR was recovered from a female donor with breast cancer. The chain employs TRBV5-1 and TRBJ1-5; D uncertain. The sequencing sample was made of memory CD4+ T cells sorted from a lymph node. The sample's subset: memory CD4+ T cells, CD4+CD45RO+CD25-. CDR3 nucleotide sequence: TGCGCCAGCAGCTTAGGAGCGGTTGAGGTTGGTCAGCCCCAGCATTCT. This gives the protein CASSLGAVEVGQPQHS.